The 6 T cell receptor beta chains below were found in one sample sequenced in a study of molecular identifiers for immune sequencing clone quantification. TCRdb re-derived calls from the PCR reads in MiXCR, one entry per CDR3 protein. The profile shows under 600,000 distinct CDR3 sequences, roughly 23% of them singletons. The sequencing input was naive CD8+ T cells from blood, with Jurkat cell RNA spiked in. The subset was: FACS-sorted CD8+CD4-CCR7+CD45RA+ naive T cells. The source of these receptors is a human donor in good health. Some libraries in this study had Jurkat cell RNA spiked in.

V is TRBV7-6 and J is TRBJ2-3, with TRBD2 as a possible D gene (6 bases). CDR3 length: 16 amino acids. Deletions cut 1 base from V and 0 bases from J, with 11 bases between. In germline, CDR1 is SGHVS, CDR2 FNYEAQ. The CDR3, as DNA: TGTGCCAGCAGCTTAGTCGTAGCGGAAAGCACAGATACGCAGTATTTT. Translating gives CASSLVVAESTDTQYF. The full variable domain, its missing parts supplied by reference TRBV7-6 and TRBJ2-3, is GAGVSQSPRYKVTKRGQDVALRCDPISGHVSLYWYRQALGQGPEFLTYFNYEAQQDKSGLPNDRFSAERPEGSISTLTIQRTEQRDSAMYRCASSLVVAESTDTQYFGPGTRLTVL.

This clonotype has a count of ten or more. The germline gene is not matched at one end of the junction; a read error may be the cause. This chain connects TRBV7-9 to TRBJ1-1; TRBD1 matches 9 bases. CDR3 length: 11 amino acids. From germline, CDR1 is SEHNR and CDR2 FQNEAQ (reference sequence). CDR3 bases: TGTGCCAGCAGCCCAAGGACAGGGGACATATTT. This codes for CASSPRTGDIF. The full variable domain, with the rest looked up from reference TRBV7-9 and TRBJ1-1, is DTGVSQNPRHKITKRGQNVTFRCDPISEHNRLYWYRQTLGQGPEFLTYFQNEAQLEKSRLLSDRFSAERPKGSFSTLEIQRTEQGDSAMYLCASSPRTGDIFGQGTRLTVV.

This clonotype was picked up many times. The CDR3 DNA follows: TGTGCCAGCAGTGAATTCGATCTGACATCGATTGAAAAACTGTTTTTT. It codes for CASSEFDLTSIEKLFF. This sequence joins TRBV2 and TRBJ1-4; the D is unclear. The germline V and J ends were trimmed by 2 bases and 7 bases, with 17 bases remaining between them. CDR3 length: 16 residues. Germline CDR1 and CDR2: SNHLY and FYNNEI.

This clonotype was observed a few times. The chain recombines TRBV12-3 or TRBV12-4 with TRBJ1-2, with D hard to call. V shed 2 bases and J shed 4 bases, with 14 bases lying between them. The length of the CDR3 is 15 residues. DNA of the CDR3: TGTGCCAGCAGTTTAACGGACCAACTCCTCTATGGCTACACCTTC. Translating it yields CASSLTDQLLYGYTF.

The chain joins TRBV27 to TRBJ2-3; 11 bases are shared with TRBD1. Germline values: CDR1 MNHEY, CDR2 SMNVEV (reference sequence). The J segment lost 5 bases and the V segment lost 5 bases, leaving 15 bases of the junction unmatched. The CDR3 spans 18 residues. This CDR3 reads CASSPGQPGQGDIDTQYF. CDR3 nucleotides: TGTGCCAGCAGTCCGGGCCAACCGGGACAGGGGGATATAGATACGCAGTATTTT.

At least ten counts were recorded for this clonotype. The chain carries TRBV7-9 and TRBJ1-1, with 7 bases fitting TRBD1. The V and J ends lost 5 bases and 7 bases, in that order; junction bases with no gene match: 7. This CDR3 has 13 amino acids. Germline CDR1 reads SEHNR; CDR2 reads FQNEAQ (reference sequence). The CDR3 region is CASSRPGTVEAFF. The CDR3 nucleotides are TGTGCCAGCAGCCGCCCTGGGACAGTTGAAGCTTTCTTT. Full variable domain (rest looked up from reference TRBV7-9 and TRBJ1-1): DTGVSQNPRHKITKRGQNVTFRCDPISEHNRLYWYRQTLGQGPEFLTYFQNEAQLEKSRLLSDRFSAERPKGSFSTLEIQRTEQGDSAMYLCASSRPGTVEAFFGQGTRLTVV.